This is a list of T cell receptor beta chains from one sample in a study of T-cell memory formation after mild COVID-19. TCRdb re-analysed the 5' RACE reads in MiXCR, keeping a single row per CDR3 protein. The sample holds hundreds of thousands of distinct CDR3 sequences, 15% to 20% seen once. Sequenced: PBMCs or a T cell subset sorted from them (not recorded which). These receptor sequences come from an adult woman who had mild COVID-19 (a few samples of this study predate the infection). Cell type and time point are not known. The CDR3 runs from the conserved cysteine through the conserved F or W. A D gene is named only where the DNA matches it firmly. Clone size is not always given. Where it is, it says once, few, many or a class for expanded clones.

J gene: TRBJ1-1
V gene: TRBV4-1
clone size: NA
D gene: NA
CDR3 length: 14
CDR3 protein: CASSRESWNTEAFF
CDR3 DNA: TGCGCCAGCAGCCGAGAGAGTTGGAACACTGAAGCTTTCTTT

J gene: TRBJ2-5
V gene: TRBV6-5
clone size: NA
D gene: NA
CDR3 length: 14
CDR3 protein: CASVVDRKKETQYF
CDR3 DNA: TGTGCCAGCGTCGTGGACAGAAAAAAAGAGACCCAGTACTTC

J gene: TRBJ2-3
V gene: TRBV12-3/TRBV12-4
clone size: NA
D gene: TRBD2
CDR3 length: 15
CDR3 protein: CASSLGGSIADTQYF
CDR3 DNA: TGTGCCAGCAGTTTAGGCGGGAGTATCGCAGATACGCAGTATTTT

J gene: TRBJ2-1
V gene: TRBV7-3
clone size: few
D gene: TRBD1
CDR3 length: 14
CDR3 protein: CASSSRDRQNEQFF
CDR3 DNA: TGTGCCAGCAGCTCCCGGGACAGGCAAAATGAGCAGTTCTTC

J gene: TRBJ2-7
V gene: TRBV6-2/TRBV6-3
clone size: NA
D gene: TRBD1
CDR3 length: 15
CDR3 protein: CASSYRRQGNYEQYF
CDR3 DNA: TGTGCCAGCAGTTACCGAAGACAGGGTAATTACGAGCAGTACTTC

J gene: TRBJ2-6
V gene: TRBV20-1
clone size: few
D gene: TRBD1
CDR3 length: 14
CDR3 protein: CSIRDSSGANVLTF
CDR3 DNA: TGCAGTATTCGGGACAGCTCTGGGGCCAACGTCCTGACTTTC

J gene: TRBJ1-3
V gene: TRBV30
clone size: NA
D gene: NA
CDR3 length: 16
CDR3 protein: CAWRTRDWSSGNTIYF
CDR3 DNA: TGTGCCTGGAGGACGCGCGACTGGTCCTCTGGAAACACCATATATTTT

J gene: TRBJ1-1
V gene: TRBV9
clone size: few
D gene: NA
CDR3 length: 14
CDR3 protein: CASSVASVNTEAFF
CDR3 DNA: TGTGCCAGCAGCGTAGCCAGTGTGAACACTGAAGCTTTCTTT

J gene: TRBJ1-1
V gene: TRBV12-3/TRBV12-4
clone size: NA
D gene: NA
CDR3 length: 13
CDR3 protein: CASNSVRNTEAFF
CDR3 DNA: TGTGCCAGCAATTCCGTCAGGAACACTGAAGCTTTCTTT

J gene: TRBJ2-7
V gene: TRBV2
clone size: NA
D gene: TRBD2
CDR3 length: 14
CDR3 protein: CASTGGDAAYEQYF
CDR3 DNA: TGTGCCAGCACTGGGGGGGACGCAGCCTACGAGCAGTACTTC

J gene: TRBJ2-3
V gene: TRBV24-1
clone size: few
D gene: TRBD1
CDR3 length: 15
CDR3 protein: CATALGQTSTDTQYF
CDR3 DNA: TGTGCCACCGCTCTGGGACAGACGAGCACAGATACGCAGTATTTT

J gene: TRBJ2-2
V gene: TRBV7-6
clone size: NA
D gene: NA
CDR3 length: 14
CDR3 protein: CASGQRGNTGELFF
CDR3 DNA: TGTGCCAGCGGCCAGAGGGGTAATACCGGGGAGCTGTTTTTT

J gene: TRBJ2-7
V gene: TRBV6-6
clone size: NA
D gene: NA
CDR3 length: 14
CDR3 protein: CASSSQRLGDEQYF
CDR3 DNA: TGTGCCAGCAGTTCCCAGCGACTTGGTGACGAGCAGTACTTC

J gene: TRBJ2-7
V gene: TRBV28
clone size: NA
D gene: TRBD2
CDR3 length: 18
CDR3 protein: CASSLYRSGRASGYEQYF
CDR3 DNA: TGTGCCAGCAGTTTATATCGTAGCGGGAGGGCTTCGGGCTACGAGCAGTACTTC

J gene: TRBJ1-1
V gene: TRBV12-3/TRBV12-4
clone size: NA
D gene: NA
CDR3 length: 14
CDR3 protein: CASRASPGGTEAFF
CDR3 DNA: TGTGCCAGCAGAGCCTCCCCGGGGGGGACTGAAGCTTTCTTT

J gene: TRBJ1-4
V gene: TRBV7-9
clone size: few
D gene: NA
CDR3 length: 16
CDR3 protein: CASSLEAQWAEEKLFF
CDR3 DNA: TGTGCCAGCAGCTTAGAGGCCCAGTGGGCGGAGGAAAAACTGTTTTTT

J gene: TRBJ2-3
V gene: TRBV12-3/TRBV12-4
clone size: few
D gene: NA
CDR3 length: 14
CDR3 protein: CASRIGHSTDTQYF
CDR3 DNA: TGTGCCAGCAGAATTGGACACAGCACAGATACGCAGTATTTT

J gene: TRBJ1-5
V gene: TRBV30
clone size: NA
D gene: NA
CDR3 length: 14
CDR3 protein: CAWSGVPGNQPQHF
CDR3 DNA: TGTGCCTGGAGCGGTGTCCCAGGGAATCAGCCCCAGCATTTT

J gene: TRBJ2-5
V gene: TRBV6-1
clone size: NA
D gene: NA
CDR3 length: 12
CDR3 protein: CATGHTQETQYF
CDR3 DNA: TGTGCCACCGGACATACCCAAGAGACCCAGTACTTC

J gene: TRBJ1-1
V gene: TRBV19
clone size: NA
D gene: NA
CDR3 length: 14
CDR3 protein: CASTLSRVRTQAFF
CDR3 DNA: TGTGCCAGTACCCTAAGTAGGGTAAGAACCCAGGCTTTCTTT

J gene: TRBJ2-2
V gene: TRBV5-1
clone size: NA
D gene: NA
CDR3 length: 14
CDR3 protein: CASMGTSNTGELFF
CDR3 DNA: TGCGCCAGCATGGGGACTTCGAACACCGGGGAGCTGTTTTTT

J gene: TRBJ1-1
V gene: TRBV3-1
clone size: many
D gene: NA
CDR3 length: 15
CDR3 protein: CASSSFYRVGTEAFF
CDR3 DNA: TGTGCCAGCAGCTCCTTCTACCGGGTGGGCACTGAAGCTTTCTTT

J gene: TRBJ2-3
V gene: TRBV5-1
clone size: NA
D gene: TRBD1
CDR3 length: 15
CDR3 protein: CASSSGTEFTDTQYF
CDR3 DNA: TGCGCCAGCAGCTCCGGGACAGAATTCACAGATACGCAGTATTTT

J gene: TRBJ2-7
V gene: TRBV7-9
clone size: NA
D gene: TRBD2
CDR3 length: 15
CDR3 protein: CASSGRDVGTYEQYF
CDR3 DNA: TGTGCCAGCAGCGGGAGGGACGTAGGGACCTACGAGCAGTACTTC

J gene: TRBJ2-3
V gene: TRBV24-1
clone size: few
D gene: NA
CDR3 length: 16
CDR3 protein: CATSDLDSSSTDTQYF
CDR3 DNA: TGTGCCACCAGTGATTTGGACAGTTCTAGCACAGATACGCAGTATTTT

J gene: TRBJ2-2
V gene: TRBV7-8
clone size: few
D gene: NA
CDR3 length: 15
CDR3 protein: CASSLAFGGTGELFF
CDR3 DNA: TGTGCCAGCAGCTTAGCGTTTGGGGGTACCGGGGAGCTGTTTTTT

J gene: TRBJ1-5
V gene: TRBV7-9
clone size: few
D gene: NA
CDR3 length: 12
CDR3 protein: CASSYPGQPQHF
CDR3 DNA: TGTGCCAGCAGCTATCCGGGACAGCCCCAGCATTTT

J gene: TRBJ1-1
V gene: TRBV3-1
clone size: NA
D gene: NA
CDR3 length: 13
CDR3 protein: CASSQGGAGEAFF
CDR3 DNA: TGTGCCAGCAGCCAAGGGGGAGCAGGTGAAGCTTTCTTT

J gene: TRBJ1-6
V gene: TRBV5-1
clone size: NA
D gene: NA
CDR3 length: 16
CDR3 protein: CASSLSGELLYSPLHF
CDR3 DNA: TGCGCCAGCAGCTTATCAGGGGAATTACTGTATTCACCCCTCCACTTT

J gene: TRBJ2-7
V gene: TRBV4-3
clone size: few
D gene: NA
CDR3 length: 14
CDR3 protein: CASSQFLGDYEQYF
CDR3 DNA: TGCGCCAGCAGCCAATTCCTCGGGGACTACGAGCAGTACTTC

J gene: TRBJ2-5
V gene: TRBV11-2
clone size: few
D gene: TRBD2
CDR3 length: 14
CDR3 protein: CASRAGGYQETQYF
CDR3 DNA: TGTGCCAGTCGGGCCGGGGGGTACCAAGAGACCCAGTACTTC

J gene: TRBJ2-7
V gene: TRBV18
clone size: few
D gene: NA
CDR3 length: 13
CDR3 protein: CASSPQEGYEQYF
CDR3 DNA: TGTGCCAGCTCCCCCCAAGAGGGGTACGAGCAGTACTTC

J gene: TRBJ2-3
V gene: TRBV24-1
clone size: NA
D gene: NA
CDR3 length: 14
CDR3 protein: CATSDPGGLDTQYF
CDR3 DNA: TGTGCCACCAGTGATCCCGGGGGTTTGGATACGCAGTATTTT

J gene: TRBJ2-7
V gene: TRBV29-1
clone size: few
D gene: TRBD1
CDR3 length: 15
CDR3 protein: CSVETRGDRGGEQYF
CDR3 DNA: TGCAGCGTTGAAACGCGGGGGGACAGGGGAGGCGAGCAGTACTTC

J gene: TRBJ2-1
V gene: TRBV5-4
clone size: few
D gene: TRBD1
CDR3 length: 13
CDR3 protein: CASSQQTGAEQFF
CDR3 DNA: TGTGCCAGCAGCCAACAGACAGGGGCTGAGCAGTTCTTC

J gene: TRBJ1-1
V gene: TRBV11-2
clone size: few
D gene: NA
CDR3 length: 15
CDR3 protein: CASSLEEGRNTEAFF
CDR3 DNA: TGTGCCAGCAGCTTAGAGGAGGGCCGGAACACTGAAGCTTTCTTT

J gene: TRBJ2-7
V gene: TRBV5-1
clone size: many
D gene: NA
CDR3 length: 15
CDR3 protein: CASSLVPGVSYEQYF
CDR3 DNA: TGCGCCAGCAGCTTGGTGCCAGGGGTCTCCTACGAGCAGTACTTC

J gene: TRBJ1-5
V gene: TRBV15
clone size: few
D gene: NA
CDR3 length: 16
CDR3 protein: CATSSRLGNSNQPQHF
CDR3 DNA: TGTGCCACCAGCTCCCGGCTGGGGAATAGCAATCAGCCCCAGCATTTT

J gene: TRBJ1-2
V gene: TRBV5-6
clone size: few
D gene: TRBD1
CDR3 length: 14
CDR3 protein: CASSFTGEDYGYTF
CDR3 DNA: TGTGCCAGCAGCTTCACAGGGGAGGACTATGGCTACACCTTC

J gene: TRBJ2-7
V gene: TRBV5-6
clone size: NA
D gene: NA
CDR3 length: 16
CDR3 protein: CASSLGGGAGIYEQYF
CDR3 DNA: TGTGCCAGCAGCTTGGGTGGGGGTGCGGGGATATACGAGCAGTACTTC

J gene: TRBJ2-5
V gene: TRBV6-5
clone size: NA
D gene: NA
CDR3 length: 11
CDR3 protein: CASSYGSAQYF
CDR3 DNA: TGTGCCAGCAGTTACGGCTCGGCCCAGTACTTC

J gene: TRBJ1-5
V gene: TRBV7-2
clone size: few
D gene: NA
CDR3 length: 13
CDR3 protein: CASTLVGNQPQHF
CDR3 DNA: TGTGCCAGCACCCTAGTGGGGAATCAGCCCCAGCATTTT

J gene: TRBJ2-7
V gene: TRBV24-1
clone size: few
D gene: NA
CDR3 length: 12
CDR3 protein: CATSDGRYEQYF
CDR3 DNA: TGTGCCACCAGTGATGGAAGATACGAGCAGTACTTC

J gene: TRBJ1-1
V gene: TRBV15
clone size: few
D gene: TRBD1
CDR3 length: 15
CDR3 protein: CATSRRTGPNTEAFF
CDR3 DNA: TGTGCCACCAGCAGGAGGACAGGTCCGAACACTGAAGCTTTCTTT

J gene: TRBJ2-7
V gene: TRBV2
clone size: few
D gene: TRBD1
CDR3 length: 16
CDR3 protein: CASSRPRQGRSYEQYF
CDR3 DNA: TGTGCCAGCAGCCGCCCTCGACAGGGCCGGTCCTACGAGCAGTACTTC

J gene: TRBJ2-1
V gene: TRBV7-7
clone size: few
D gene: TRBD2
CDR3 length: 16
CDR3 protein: CASSLVVAGPGNEQFF
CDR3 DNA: TGTGCCAGCAGCTTAGTGGTAGCGGGCCCCGGGAATGAGCAGTTCTTC

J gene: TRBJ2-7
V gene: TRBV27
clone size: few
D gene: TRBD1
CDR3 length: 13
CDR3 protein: CASSPRQGGEQYF
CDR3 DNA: TGTGCCAGCAGTCCCCGACAGGGGGGCGAGCAGTACTTC

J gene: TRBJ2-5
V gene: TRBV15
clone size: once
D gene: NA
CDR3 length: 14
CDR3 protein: CATSRDRSAETQYF
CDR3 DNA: TGTGCCACCAGCAGAGATCGGAGCGCCGAGACCCAGTACTTC

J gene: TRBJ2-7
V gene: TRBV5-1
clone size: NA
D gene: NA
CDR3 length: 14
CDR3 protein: CASSFRGGSYEQYF
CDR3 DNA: TGCGCCAGCAGCTTCAGGGGTGGGTCCTACGAGCAGTACTTC

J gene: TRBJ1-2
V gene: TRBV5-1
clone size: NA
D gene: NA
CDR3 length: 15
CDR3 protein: CASSTGTAGLEGYTF
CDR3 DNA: TGCGCCAGCAGCACCGGGACGGCTGGTTTGGAGGGCTACACCTTC

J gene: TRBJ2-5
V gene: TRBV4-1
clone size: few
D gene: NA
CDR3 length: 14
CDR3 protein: CASSQGQQWETQYF
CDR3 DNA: TGCGCCAGCAGCCAAGGGCAGCAATGGGAGACCCAGTACTTC

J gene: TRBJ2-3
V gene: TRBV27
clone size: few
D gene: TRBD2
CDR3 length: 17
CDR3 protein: CASSFWGGSSPTDTQYF
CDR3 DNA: TGTGCCAGCAGTTTCTGGGGAGGGAGTTCGCCCACAGATACGCAGTATTTT

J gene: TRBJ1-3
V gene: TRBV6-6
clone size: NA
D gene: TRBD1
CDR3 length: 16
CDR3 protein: CASRATGASSGNTIYF
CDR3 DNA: TGTGCCAGCAGGGCGACAGGGGCAAGCTCTGGAAACACCATATATTTT

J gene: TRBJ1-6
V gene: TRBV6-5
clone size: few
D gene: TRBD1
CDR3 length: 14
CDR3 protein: CASRTGTVSSPLHF
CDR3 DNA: TGTGCCAGCAGGACCGGGACAGTTTCTTCACCCCTCCACTTT

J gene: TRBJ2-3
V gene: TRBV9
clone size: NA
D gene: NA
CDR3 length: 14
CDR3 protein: CASAGKVLGDTQYF
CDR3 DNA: TGTGCCAGCGCGGGTAAGGTGCTAGGAGATACGCAGTATTTT

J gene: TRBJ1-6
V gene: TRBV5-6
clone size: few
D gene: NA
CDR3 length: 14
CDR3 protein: CASRGTENNSPLHF
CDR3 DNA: TGTGCCAGCAGAGGGACGGAAAATAATTCACCCCTCCACTTT

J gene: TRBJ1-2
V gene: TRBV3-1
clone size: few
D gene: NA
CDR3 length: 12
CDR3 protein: CASSQDGGGYTF
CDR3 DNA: TGTGCCAGCAGCCAAGACGGTGGGGGCTACACCTTC